This TCR beta chain was documented in a study of T-cell memory formation after mild COVID-19. The CDR3 contains 15 residues. V shed 6 bases, J shed 2 bases, and the junction held 4 bases outside the gene matches. CDR1 and CDR2 (germline): SEHNR, FQNEAQ (reference sequence). Study-wide results and limits: Contracting clones, day 15 to 85, had balanced CD4/CD8, and later expanders favored CD4+.

At least ten counts were recorded for this clonotype. Its antigen is currently unknown. In TCRdb, the 5' RACE reads were re-called with MiXCR into one record per CDR3 protein. The top ten clones hold roughly 2% of a sample with some 120,000 distinct CDR3 sequences, about 6.5% of them seen once. Source material: PBMCs or a T cell subset sorted from them (not recorded which). This sequence originates from an adult woman who had mild COVID-19 (a few samples of this study predate the infection). Cell type and time point are not known. The rearrangement links TRBV7-9 to TRBJ2-2; 9 bases line up with TRBD1. CDR3 nucleotides: TGTGCCAGCAGACACAGGGGGCACAACACCGGGGAGCTGTTTTTT. This sequence encodes CASRHRGHNTGELFF.